A single sample gave rise to the 30 T cell receptor beta chains below, sequenced in a study of blood T cell repertoires in COVID-19. Profiling relied on immunoSEQ multiplex PCR, and the TCRdb table lists in-frame clones only, not all of them. The sample has approximately 260,000 clones, around 92% seen once. Specimen: PBMCs or T cells enriched from blood (not recorded which). These receptors were obtained from a woman aged 55-69 years who had recovered from COVID-19.

This rearrangement joins TRBV7-9 to TRBJ2-1, with 7 bases identical to TRBD1. Per the germline V gene, CDR1 is SEHNR and CDR2 is FQNEAQ (reference sequence). The junction had 7 bases not matched to a gene; V was cut back by 5 bases and J by 9 bases. The CDR3 length is 13 residues. This CDR3 is CASSPGTVSEQFF. Written as DNA, the CDR3 is TGTGCCAGCAGCCCTGGGACAGTAAGTGAGCAGTTCTTC.

The chain couples TRBV5-4 to TRBJ2-7, with TRBD1 identical over 8 bases. V lost 5 bases and J lost 6; bases outside the gene matches: 7. The CDR3 length is 13 residues. Germline CDR1 SGHNT, CDR2 YYREEE (reference sequence). The chain's CDR3 is CASRPGQGSEQYF. CDR3 nucleotides: TGTGCCAGCAGACCCGGACAGGGAAGCGAGCAGTACTTC.

The chain links TRBV9 to TRBJ2-7, with 8 bases that match TRBD2. This CDR3 has 16 amino acids. Germline trimming cut 4 bases from V and 2 bases from J; bases unmatched to any gene: 11. Germline values: CDR1 SGDLS, CDR2 YYNGEE. The CDR3 nucleotides are TGTGCCAGCAGCCCCGGGGTAGCGGGGACCCCCTACGAGCAGTACTTC. Translated: CASSPGVAGTPYEQYF.

The V gene is TRBV6-5, the J gene TRBJ2-5; 8 nucleotides line up with TRBD2. V was pared by 6 bases and J by 5 bases, with 8 bases of the junction left unmatched. Germline values: CDR1 MNHEY, CDR2 SVGAGI. The CDR3 is made up of 14 amino acids. DNA for the CDR3: TGTGCCAGCAGCTTAGCGGGGATCGGGGAGACCCAGTACTTC. Encoded protein: CASSLAGIGETQYF.

The chain uses TRBV5-1 and TRBJ1-6, with 10 positions matching TRBD1. The CDR3 contains 17 residues. The germline V gene encodes CDR1 SGHRS and CDR2 YFSETQ. V was pared by 0 bases and J by 7 bases, with 7 bases of the junction left unmatched. Here the CDR3 reads CASSLVGTGVGNSPLHF. CDR3 DNA: TGCGCCAGCAGCTTGGTGGGGACAGGGGTAGGAAATTCACCCCTCCACTTT.

V and J are TRBV10-3 and TRBJ2-2, with 9 nucleotides matching TRBD1. Germline-derived CDR1 and CDR2 are ENHRY and SYGVKD. V was clipped by 10 bases and J by 6 bases; unmatched bases: 6. The CDR3 is 13 residues long. CDR3 amino acids: CATGTGLAGELFF. CDR3 in DNA: TGTGCCACGGGGACAGGGTTGGCCGGGGAGCTGTTTTTT.

In regard to this clone: Other DNA variants within this sample encode the same CDR3. The chain is built from TRBV5-1 and TRBJ1-1, with D perhaps TRBD1 (6 bases). There are 11 residues in the CDR3. The germline V gene has CDR1 SGHRS and CDR2 YFSETQ. Trimming cost V 2 bases and J 8 bases, with 7 bases left between them. This CDR3 is CASSLGTEAFF. CDR3 bases: TGCGCCAGCAGCTTAGGGACAGAAGCTTTCTTT. Drawing the rest from reference TRBV5-1 and TRBJ1-1, the complete variable domain is KAGVTQTPRYLIKTRGQQVTLSCSPISGHRSVSWYQQTPGQGLQFLFEYFSETQRNKGNFPGRFSGRQFSNSRSEMNVSTLELGDSALYLCASSLGTEAFFGQGTRLTVV.

This chain connects TRBV29-1 to TRBJ1-2; no clear D. This CDR3 is built from 11 residues. Trimming pared 7 bases from V and 5 bases from J, leaving 11 bases between. Germline V CDR1 and CDR2: SQVTM, ANQGSEA. The CDR3 bases are TGCAGCGCCAAGCAGACTTATGGCTACACCTTC. Translation: CSAKQTYGYTF.

The count of this clone is one. The V gene is TRBV14, the J gene TRBJ1-2, with D possibly TRBD1 on 5 matching bases. V was shortened by 0 bases and J by 4 bases, with 15 bases between the two germline ends. CDR1 is SGHDN, CDR2 FVKESK, per germline. The CDR3 covers 16 residues. This CDR3 reads CASSQDRRGAGYGYTF. The CDR3 DNA reads TGTGCCAGCAGCCAAGATCGGAGGGGCGCGGGCTATGGCTACACCTTC.

Comments on this clone: Other DNA sequences from this sample encode an identical CDR3 as well. The rearrangement joins TRBV7-9 to TRBJ2-1; unclear D gene. This CDR3 is built from 14 residues. Germline CDR1 reads SEHNR; CDR2 reads FQNEAQ (reference sequence). Trimming pared 5 bases from V and 0 bases from J, leaving 8 bases between. This CDR3 reads CASSPPSSYNEQFF. In DNA, the CDR3 is TGTGCCAGCAGCCCCCCTTCCTCCTACAATGAGCAGTTCTTC.

Written as DNA, the CDR3 is TGTGCCAGCAGCTCAGGGGGACTAGCGGAGTCTAGCTCCTACAATGAGCAGTTCTTC. Translating it yields CASSSGGLAESSSYNEQFF. The chain recombines TRBV28 with TRBJ2-1; 11 nucleotides line up with TRBD2. Per the germline V gene, CDR1 is MDHEN and CDR2 is SYDVKM. The CDR3 covers 19 residues. V was clipped by 6 bases and J by 0 bases; unmatched bases: 13.

The V and J genes are TRBV28 and TRBJ2-1; 7 positions agree with TRBD2. Germline values: CDR1 MDHEN, CDR2 SYDVKM. The ends lost 2 bases at V and 10 bases at J; junction bases unmatched: 14. CDR3 length equals 16 residues. CDR3 protein: CASSLGGLAGVFEQFF. The CDR3 DNA follows: TGTGCCAGCAGTTTAGGAGGACTGGCGGGAGTCTTCGAGCAGTTCTTC.

The chain links TRBV7-3 to TRBJ2-6; TRBD1 matches at 7 bases. CDR1 SGHTA and CDR2 FQGTGA come from the germline V gene. V shed 2 bases, J shed 2 bases, and the junction held 9 bases outside the gene matches. The CDR3 extends over 18 amino acids. Here the CDR3 DNA reads TGTGCCAGCAGCTTATCCCCCTTGACAGGGACTGGGGCCAACGTCCTGACTTTC. This sequence encodes CASSLSPLTGTGANVLTF.

The chain joins TRBV5-1 to TRBJ2-3; no clear D gene. The length of the CDR3 is 15 residues. Germline V gene sequence: CDR1 SGHRS, CDR2 YFSETQ. V lost 7 bases to trimming and J lost 2 bases, with 17 bases between them. CDR3 DNA: TGCGCCAGCCTCTTTGCGAACCAGGACACAGATACGCAGTATTTT. Its protein is CASLFANQDTDTQYF.

The chain links TRBV7-3 to TRBJ1-6; 7 bases agree with TRBD1. The CDR3 is 15 residues long. Germline assignment: CDR1 SGHTA and CDR2 FQGTGA. The junction had 8 bases not matched to a gene; V was cut back by 2 bases and J by 10 bases. CDR3 DNA sequence: TGTGCCAGCAGCTTAGGCGGGGACAGTCTCTCACCCCTCCACTTT. It specifies CASSLGGDSLSPLHF.

The genes are TRBV5-1 and TRBJ1-3; D is perhaps TRBD1 (5 bases). From germline, CDR1 is SGHRS and CDR2 YFSETQ. The CDR3 is 14 residues long. Trimming pared 4 bases from V and 0 bases from J, leaving 8 bases between. CDR3 nucleotides: TGCGCCAGCAGCGGGGGAGGCTCTGGAAACACCATATATTTT. This codes for CASSGGGSGNTIYF.

The chain combines TRBV27 with TRBJ1-1, with a weak D call TRBD1 (5 bases). V shed 6 bases and J shed 5 bases, with 28 bases lying between them. Germline V gene sequence: CDR1 MNHEY, CDR2 SMNVEV (reference sequence). The CDR3 totals 18 residues. CDR3 nucleotides: TGTGCCAGCAGCCTCTCCCTTCCCCCTGGGGAGGAGGGGACTGAAGCTTTCTTT. It codes for CASSLSLPPGEEGTEAFF.

The genes are TRBV30 and TRBJ1-1; tentative D call: TRBD1 (5 bases). CDR3 length: 15 residues. The germline gives CDR1 GTSNPN, CDR2 SVGIG (reference sequence). The germline V and J ends were trimmed by 6 bases and 6 bases, with 23 bases remaining between them. The CDR3 region is CACHPKGFSSAEAFF. DNA for the CDR3: TGTGCCTGTCACCCCAAGGGGTTCTCAAGTGCTGAAGCTTTCTTT.

The CDR3 DNA follows: TGCGCCAGCAGCTTGCAACAGGGGGCGGACGAGCAGTACTTC. It codes for CASSLQQGADEQYF. The J gene is TRBJ2-7, the V gene TRBV5-1; 9 bases map to TRBD1. The germline V gene encodes CDR1 SGHRS and CDR2 YFSETQ. The junction had 4 bases not matched to a gene; V was cut back by 1 base and J by 5 bases. The length of the CDR3 is 14 residues.

Only one count was recorded for this clone. The V and J genes are TRBV5-1 and TRBJ2-1, with TRBD2 identical over 7 bases. The V and J ends lost 3 bases and 8 bases, in that order; junction bases with no gene match: 11. This CDR3 region has 15 residues. CDR1 is SGHRS, CDR2 YFSETQ, per germline. In DNA, the CDR3 is TGCGCCAGCAGCTGGGGGGGACTGTCTGGGGATGAGCAGTTCTTC. Its translation: CASSWGGLSGDEQFF.

The chain joins TRBV27 to TRBJ2-3; D remains ambiguous. The CDR3 spans 16 residues. Trimming pared 7 bases from V and 1 base from J, leaving 18 bases between. Germline V gene data show CDR1 as MNHEY and CDR2 as SMNVEV (reference sequence). This CDR3 reads CASTSDAADGTDTQYF. The CDR3 coding sequence is TGTGCCAGCACTTCTGACGCGGCAGACGGCACAGATACGCAGTATTTT.

This clone is a singleton in its sample. The chain uses TRBV14 and TRBJ2-6, with 10 bases matching TRBD1. This CDR3 spans 19 amino acids. V trimming: 4 bases; J trimming: 1 base; junction bases outside the gene matches: 10. Looked up from germline, CDR1 is SGHDN and CDR2 is FVKESK. CDR3 protein: CASSPFFGTGESGANVLTF. CDR3 DNA sequence: TGTGCCAGCAGCCCCTTCTTTGGGACAGGGGAATCTGGGGCCAACGTCCTGACTTTC.

The V and J genes are TRBV6-6 and TRBJ1-5, with 10 bases matching TRBD1. The ends lost 0 bases at V and 4 bases at J; junction bases unmatched: 3. The germline V gene has CDR1 MNHNY and CDR2 SVGAGI (reference sequence). This CDR3 spans 16 amino acids. The CDR3 DNA is TGTGCCAGCAGTTACTCGGGACAGGGGCTTAATCAGCCCCAGCATTTT. It yields the protein CASSYSGQGLNQPQHF.

This clone was seen a single time. The V gene is TRBV25-1, the J gene TRBJ2-7, with 10 bases lining up with TRBD2. Germline V gives CDR1 MGHDK, CDR2 SYGVNS. CDR3 size: 15 residues. The J segment lost 4 bases and the V segment lost 3 bases, leaving 6 bases of the junction unmatched. The CDR3 DNA reads as TGTGCCAGCAGTGACCCTAGCGGGAGTGGGTACGAGCAGTACTTC. This gives the protein CASSDPSGSGYEQYF.

The V gene is TRBV21-1, the J gene TRBJ1-4; whether TRBD1, the table's D call, matches the DNA was not checked. TRBV21-1 is a recognized pseudogene. The CDR3 covers 17 residues. This chain's CDR3 is CASSPRSIRTTNEKLFF. CDR3 nucleotide sequence: TGTGCCAGCAGCCCCCGATCGATCAGAACGACTAATGAAAAACTGTTTTTT.

V is TRBV6-1 and J is TRBJ2-5; 11 bases fit TRBD2. Germline CDR1 MNHNS, CDR2 SASEGT. The V gene end was trimmed by 1 base and the J gene end by 5 bases; junction bases not matched to a gene: 12. This CDR3 comprises 18 residues. In nucleotides, the CDR3 is TGTGCCAGCAGTGAAGAAGGTAGCGGGGGGGCCTTAATGGAGACCCAGTACTTC. Its protein product is CASSEEGSGGALMETQYF.

This sequence joins TRBV10-1 and TRBJ2-5, with TRBD2 as a possible D gene (6 bases). From germline, CDR1 is WNHNN and CDR2 SYGVQD (reference sequence). This CDR3 contains 16 residues. Trimming cost V 4 bases and J 3 bases, with 18 bases left between them. The CDR3 DNA is TGCGCCAGCAGTGGGATCCGCGCGGGGCCAAAAGAGACCCAGTACTTC. It yields the protein CASSGIRAGPKETQYF.

CDR3 in DNA: TGTGCCAGCAGACCCCCTGCCAGGACAGGGATCTACAATGAGCAGTTCTTC. As protein: CASRPPARTGIYNEQFF. The V call is TRBV7-9, the J call TRBJ2-1; 8 bases are a match to TRBD1. This CDR3 has 17 amino acids. The trim removed 6 bases at V and 3 bases at J, leaving 13 bases unmatched. Germline V gives CDR1 SEHNR, CDR2 FQNEAQ (reference sequence).

The chain recombines TRBV30 with TRBJ2-7; D gene unclear. The CDR3 spans 13 residues. CDR1 is GTSNPN, CDR2 SVGIG, per germline (reference sequence). V lost 0 bases, J lost 2 bases, and 8 bases lay in between. CDR3 loop: CAWSVLVAYEQYF. The CDR3 DNA is TGTGCCTGGAGTGTATTAGTAGCCTACGAGCAGTACTTC.

The chain employs TRBV7-3 and TRBJ2-1; TRBD1 is a possible D gene (5 bases). Germline CDR1 SGHTA, CDR2 FQGTGA. The CDR3 covers 15 residues. Trimming stripped 5 bases from V and 3 bases from J, with 14 bases between. Here the CDR3 DNA reads TGTGCCAGCAGCCTGCAGGGAATGGGCTACAATGAGCAGTTCTTC. It codes for CASSLQGMGYNEQFF.